This T cell receptor beta chain was retrieved from a study of identical twins. Study-wide points: Beta out-of-frame sequences showed weaker excess twin sharing. Clonotypes of the beta chain that were abundant in cord blood carried fewer insertions (memory repertoires showed none).

After removal of 4 bases from V and 2 bases from J, the junction contained 8 bases not matched to a gene. Per the germline V gene, CDR1 is LGHNA and CDR2 is YNFKEQ. This CDR3 comprises 16 residues. Only a few counts were recorded for this clonotype. Its target is not known. cDNA carried unique molecular identifiers, and a universal primer site was added by template switching. TCRdb reprocessed the 5' RACE reads with MiXCR, giving one entry per CDR3 protein. The sample lists some 590,000 distinct CDR3 sequences; 9% to 10% were seen once. These data also featured in a second study, about yellow fever vaccine responses in identical twins.

The sample was PBMCs. The TCR comes from a woman between 18 and 29 years old in good health. J is TRBJ2-3 and V is TRBV4-2; TRBD2 matches 8 bases. CDR3 region: CASSLKRGKSTDTQYF. CDR3 bases: TGTGCCAGCAGCCTCAAGCGGGGGAAATCCACAGATACGCAGTATTTT.